The rows below give T cell receptor beta chains drawn from one sample of a study of T cell responses to AZD1222 COVID-19 vaccine. The protocol was immunoSEQ multiplex PCR, while the TCRdb copy is restricted to in-frame clones and leaves out a portion. The table has 150,000 to 200,000 clones, about 92% seen once. The sequences come from peripheral blood, collected on day 0 of MenACWY control vaccination. The receptors shown here come from an adult in good health. The CDR3 runs from the conserved cysteine through the conserved F or W. A D gene is named only where the DNA matches it firmly. The size of a clone is reported for some rows only, either as once, few or many, or as a class for expanded clones.

>NA|NA|TRBJ2-3|TRBV5-6
TGTGCCAGCAGCTTGTGGCAGTCTAGCACAGATACGCAGTATTTT
CASSLWQSSTDTQYF
>NA|TRBD2|TRBJ2-2|TRBV19
TGTGCCAGTAGTACTCGGGAGGGCCGAACCGGGGAGCTGTTTTTT
CASSTREGRTGELFF
>NA|TRBD1|TRBJ2-7|TRBV19
TGTGCCAGTAGTATCCGGACAGGGAGGCACGAGCAGTACTTC
CASSIRTGRHEQYF
>NA|TRBD1|TRBJ2-7|TRBV4-3
TGCGCCAGCAGCCCGGACAGGGTGGGGTCCTACGAGCAGTACTTC
CASSPDRVGSYEQYF
>NA|TRBD1|TRBJ1-1|TRBV13
TGTGCCAGCAGCTCGTCGTTCGGGACAGGGGCCGGTATGAACACTGAAGCTTTCTTT
CASSSSFGTGAGMNTEAFF
>NA|NA|TRBJ1-2|TRBV28
TGTGCCAGCAGTTTTACAGGGACAAATGGCTACACCTTC
CASSFTGTNGYTF
>NA|TRBD1|TRBJ1-5|TRBV19
TGTGCCAGTAGTATAGAGGGACAGCGCAATCAGCCCCAGCATTTT
CASSIEGQRNQPQHF
>NA|NA|TRBJ1-5|TRBV28
TGTGCCAGCAGTTTATCTCAGCCCCAGCATTTT
CASSLSQPQHF
>NA|NA|TRBJ1-2|TRBV5-6
TGTGCCAGCGGGGTCAGTGGCAGCAACTATGGCTACACCTTC
CASGVSGSNYGYTF
>NA|NA|TRBJ2-1|TRBV10-1
TGCGCCAGCAGTGAGCCCCCAGGCAATGAGCAGTTCTTC
CASSEPPGNEQFF
>few|NA|TRBJ2-5|TRBV15
TGTGCCACCAGCAGAGATCTACGGAGAGAGACCCAGTACTTC
CATSRDLRRETQYF
>NA|NA|TRBJ1-5|TRBV7-9
TGTGCCAGCAGTCCAGGGGTTTCTTCCGATCAGCCCCAGCATTTT
CASSPGVSSDQPQHF
>NA|NA|TRBJ1-1|TRBV7-3
TGTGCCAGCAGCTCTCTTGGACCGAACACTGAAGCTTTCTTT
CASSSLGPNTEAFF
>NA|NA|TRBJ2-7|TRBV3-1/TRBV3-2
TGTGCCAGCAGAGGTCAGGGGACGAGAGAGCAGTACTTC
CASRGQGTREQYF
>NA|TRBD2|TRBJ2-1|TRBV13
TGTGCCAGCAGCTTCTCTAGCGGGAGGGTATACAATGAGCAGTTCTTC
CASSFSSGRVYNEQFF
>NA|NA|TRBJ1-1|TRBV5-1
TGCGCCAGCAGCGTAGATACAGGGCACACTGAAGCTTTCTTT
CASSVDTGHTEAFF
>once|TRBD1|TRBJ1-3|TRBV27
TGTGCCAGCTCGATGCGGGGACAGGCAGGAAACACCATATATTTT
CASSMRGQAGNTIYF
>NA|NA|TRBJ1-6|TRBV3-1/TRBV3-2
TGTGCCAGCAGCCAAGGCTCACCCCTCCACTTT
CASSQGSPLHF
>NA|NA|TRBJ2-7|TRBV14
TGTGCCAGCAGCCAAGTCTACGAGCAGTACTTC
CASSQVYEQYF
>NA|NA|TRBJ1-1|TRBV5-1
TGCGCCAGCAGCCTCCCATTCCCAGGAGCGAACACTGAAGCTTTCTTT
CASSLPFPGANTEAFF
>NA|TRBD1|TRBJ1-1|TRBV18
TGTGCCAGCTCACCAGGGACAGGGGGGTTGTGGGACACTGAAGCTTTCTTT
CASSPGTGGLWDTEAFF
>NA|NA|TRBJ1-1|TRBV7-6
TGTGCCAGCAGCCCCGTTCGGCTACTCCAGGGTGAAGCTTTCTTT
CASSPVRLLQGEAFF
>NA|NA|TRBJ2-2|TRBV9
TGTGCCAGCAGCAAGATCTCGGCCGGGGAGCTGTTTTTT
CASSKISAGELFF
>NA|NA|TRBJ2-3|TRBV15
TGTGCCACCAGCAGAGGTCCGTACGGGGGAGGTTTCCTCACAGATACGCAGTATTTT
CATSRGPYGGGFLTDTQYF
>NA|NA|TRBJ1-2|TRBV30
TGTGCCTGTTCTGGGGTAGCTAACTATGGCTACACCTTC
CACSGVANYGYTF
>NA|NA|TRBJ1-3|TRBV7-8
TGTGCCAGCAGCCCCGACAGCGGCTCTGGAAACACCATATATTTT
CASSPDSGSGNTIYF
>NA|NA|TRBJ2-1|TRBV2
TGTGCCAGCAGTCCTCTAGTTTATTCGTTCTTC
CASSPLVYSFF
>NA|TRBD1|TRBJ2-7|TRBV9
TGTGCCAGCAGCGTTTACGACAGGGGGGCCCCCAACGAGCAGTACTTC
CASSVYDRGAPNEQYF
>NA|NA|TRBJ1-1|TRBV7-8
TGTGCCAGCACCCTGACAGGCATGAACACTGAAGCTTTCTTT
CASTLTGMNTEAFF
>NA|TRBD2|TRBJ2-1|TRBV28
TGTGCCAGCAGCTCCCCAGCGGGGAGCTCCTACAATGAGCAGTTCTTC
CASSSPAGSSYNEQFF
>NA|TRBD2|TRBJ2-1|TRBV7-2
TGTGCCAGCAGCTTAGCAGGCGGGAGGGGTAATGAGCAGTTCTTC
CASSLAGGRGNEQFF
>NA|TRBD1|TRBJ1-2|TRBV12-5
TGTGCTAGTGGTTTGGTAACAGGGGCCTATGGCTACACCTTC
CASGLVTGAYGYTF
>few|TRBD1|TRBJ2-7|TRBV6-5
TGTGCCAGCAGTACACGACAGGGGAGCTACGAGCAGTACTTC
CASSTRQGSYEQYF
>NA|NA|TRBJ2-4|TRBV13
TGTGCCAGCAGCTTAGTTGGGGGGGCGGCCAAAAACATTCAGTACTTC
CASSLVGGAAKNIQYF
>NA|NA|TRBJ1-5|TRBV2
TGTGCCAGCAGCACTAGTCCTCAGCCCCAGCATTTT
CASSTSPQPQHF
>NA|NA|TRBJ1-1|TRBV6-6
TGTGCCAGCACCGAGACCACTGAAGCTTTCTTT
CASTETTEAFF
>NA|NA|TRBJ1-1|TRBV6-2/TRBV6-3
TGTGCCAGCAGTTACGCGCGGACGGCCGAAGCTTTCTTT
CASSYARTAEAFF
>once|NA|TRBJ2-2|TRBV12-5
TGTGCTAGTGGTTTGTTTTGGCAGGGGAAGGCCGGGGAGCTGTTTTTT
CASGLFWQGKAGELFF
>NA|NA|TRBJ2-7|TRBV7-2
TGTGCCAGCAGGAGAAGCTCCGGGATAGCCTACGAGCAGTACTTC
CASRRSSGIAYEQYF
>NA|NA|TRBJ1-4|TRBV7-2
TGTGCCAGCAGCTTAGCGTCGGGGTTCCAGGAAAAACTGTTTTTT
CASSLASGFQEKLFF
>NA|NA|TRBJ1-1|TRBV4-1
TGCGCCAGCAGCCCCCCCCGGAGGAACACTGAAGCTTTCTTT
CASSPPRRNTEAFF
>NA|NA|TRBJ2-3|TRBV5-1
TGCGCCAGCACCAGGTTGACACCTAGCACAGATACGCAGTATTTT
CASTRLTPSTDTQYF
>NA|TRBD1|TRBJ1-6|TRBV5-1
TGCGCCAGCAGCGCCCATAGCTCCCGGGACAGGGAAAATTCACCCCTCCACTTT
CASSAHSSRDRENSPLHF
>NA|NA|TRBJ2-2|TRBV25-1
TGTGCCAGCAGTTCAAGACAGGTCCCCGGGGAGCTGTTTTTT
CASSSRQVPGELFF
>NA|NA|TRBJ1-2|TRBV6-2/TRBV6-3
TGTGCCAGCAGCCGACAGTGGGGCTATGGCTACACCTTC
CASSRQWGYGYTF
>NA|NA|TRBJ1-3|TRBV30
TGTGCCTGGAGTGTTCGATACACCATATATTTT
CAWSVRYTIYF
>NA|NA|TRBJ1-1|TRBV18
TGTGCCAGCCTGGGAGGGGCTGACACTGAAGCTTTCTTT
CASLGGADTEAFF
>NA|NA|TRBJ1-2|TRBV30
TGTGCCTGGAGTGTGGTAGGGGACTATGGCTACACCTTC
CAWSVVGDYGYTF
>NA|NA|TRBJ1-2|TRBV19
TGTGCCAGTAGTCGGTCAGAAAACTATGGCTACACCTTC
CASSRSENYGYTF
>once|TRBD2|TRBJ2-1|TRBV27
TGTGCCAGCAGTTCTAGCGGGTCTTACAATGAGCAGTTCTTC
CASSSSGSYNEQFF
>NA|NA|TRBJ1-2|TRBV11-2
TGTGCCAGCAGCTTAGCCCCAGTCTATGGCTACACCTTC
CASSLAPVYGYTF
>NA|TRBD2|TRBJ2-1|TRBV27
TGTGCCAGCAGTTTATCCCGACTAGCGGGTTACAATGAGCAGTTCTTC
CASSLSRLAGYNEQFF